Listed below are T cell receptor beta chains from one sample, sequenced in a study of blood T cell repertoires in COVID-19. Method: immunoSEQ multiplex PCR; TCRdb's copy keeps in-frame clones and lacks some. The data hold 310,000 or so clones, with around 87% observed a single time. Material for sequencing was peripheral blood. The origin of the receptors is a man aged 65 to 79 with acute or convalescent COVID-19. Each CDR3 is given with its conserved first and last residue. The D gene is left open where the match is weak. Not all rows give a size; the values are once, few, many and, for expanded clones, a class.

size	V	D	J	CDR3	DNA
few	TRBV19	TRBD2	TRBJ2-1	CASSNRLADSTDLYNEQFF	TGTGCCAGTAGTAATCGGCTAGCGGATTCCACGGACCTTTACAATGAGCAGTTCTTC
once	TRBV28	NA	TRBJ1-1	CASSQPGDPITNTEAFF	TGTGCCAGCAGCCAACCGGGGGACCCTATAACGAACACTGAAGCTTTCTTT
once	TRBV18	TRBD2	TRBJ2-1	CASSPSLAGGYNEQFF	TGTGCCAGCTCACCATCCCTAGCGGGGGGTTACAATGAGCAGTTCTTC
NA	TRBV5-1	TRBD1	TRBJ1-1	CASSLGQGVTEAFF	TGCGCCAGCAGCTTGGGTCAGGGGGTCACTGAAGCTTTCTTT
NA	TRBV6-5	TRBD2	TRBJ2-5	CASRLAGGPGETQYF	TGTGCCAGCAGATTAGCGGGAGGGCCGGGGGAGACCCAGTACTTC
NA	TRBV2	NA	TRBJ1-2	CASRRVQGGYTF	TGTGCCAGCAGGAGGGTACAGGGTGGCTACACCTTC
NA	TRBV30	NA	TRBJ1-5	CAWSHRDNQPQHF	TGTGCCTGGTCCCACAGGGACAATCAGCCCCAGCATTTT
once	TRBV18	NA	TRBJ2-1	CASSPPRAAVNSYNEQFF	TGTGCCAGCTCACCACCGAGAGCAGCGGTTAACTCCTACAATGAGCAGTTCTTC
NA	TRBV3-1/TRBV3-2	NA	TRBJ1-3	CASSQSVSSGNTIYF	TGTGCCAGCAGCCAATCTGTCAGCTCTGGAAACACCATATATTTT
NA	TRBV5-4	TRBD1	TRBJ1-3	CASSPSLQGASGNTIYF	TGTGCCAGCAGCCCGTCCTTACAGGGGGCCTCTGGAAACACCATATATTTT
NA	TRBV7-2	NA	TRBJ1-5	CASSRTVDQPQHF	TGTGCCAGCAGTCGGACAGTGGATCAGCCCCAGCATTTT
NA	TRBV9	TRBD2	TRBJ2-1	CASSVVGGRANEQFF	TGTGCCAGCAGCGTAGTCGGCGGGAGGGCCAATGAGCAGTTCTTC
NA	TRBV28	NA	TRBJ2-1	CASSSPGEQFF	TGTGCCAGCAGTTCTCCCGGTGAGCAGTTCTTC
NA	TRBV19	TRBD1	TRBJ2-2	CASRTGTGITGELFF	TGTGCCAGTAGGACCGGGACAGGTATAACCGGGGAGCTGTTTTTT
NA	TRBV18	TRBD1	TRBJ1-6	CASSEDRANSPLHF	TGTGCCAGCTCAGAGGACAGGGCCAATTCACCCCTCCACTTT
NA	TRBV21-1	NA	TRBJ2-3	CASINIPGPRFRDTQYF	TGTGCCAGCATCAACATTCCGGGTCCCCGGTTTCGAGATACGCAGTATTTT
NA	TRBV30	NA	TRBJ2-2	CAWSHLNTGELFF	TGTGCCTGGAGTCACCTAAACACCGGGGAGCTGTTTTTT
NA	TRBV6-6	TRBD2	TRBJ2-1	CASRSTTGLPSGEQFF	TGTGCCAGCAGGTCAACAACGGGACTACCTTCTGGTGAGCAGTTCTTC
once	TRBV7-9	NA	TRBJ2-1	CATQLSGSYNEQFF	TGTGCCACCCAACTTTCGGGGTCCTACAATGAGCAGTTCTTC
NA	TRBV9	TRBD2	TRBJ2-1	CASSVATSGGWYEQFF	TGTGCCAGCAGCGTAGCCACTAGCGGGGGGTGGTATGAGCAGTTCTTC
once	TRBV18	NA	TRBJ2-2	CASSVRDNTGELFF	TGTGCCAGCTCAGTCCGGGATAACACCGGGGAGCTGTTTTTT
NA	TRBV11-2	TRBD2	TRBJ2-1	CASTHPAGGLNEQFF	TGTGCCAGCACCCATCCAGCGGGAGGGCTTAATGAGCAGTTCTTC
NA	TRBV11-3	TRBD2	TRBJ2-1	CASSLIAGEQFF	TGTGCCAGCAGCTTGATAGCGGGTGAGCAGTTCTTC
NA	TRBV4-2	NA	TRBJ1-1	CASSQDRQGPHFF	TGTGCCAGCAGCCAAGACCGGCAGGGGCCACACTTCTTT
NA	TRBV7-2	NA	TRBJ1-1	CASSLAPARRAFF	TGTGCCAGCAGCTTAGCCCCAGCACGGAGAGCTTTCTTT
NA	TRBV5-1	TRBD2	TRBJ2-1	CASSLSTSGGNEQFF	TGCGCCAGCAGCTTGAGCACTAGCGGGGGCAATGAGCAGTTCTTC
NA	TRBV6-5	TRBD1	TRBJ1-4	CASRGQGNEKLFF	TGTGCCAGCAGGGGACAGGGTAACGAAAAACTGTTTTTT
NA	TRBV7-9	TRBD2	TRBJ2-2	CASRDTSGTANTGELFF	TGTGCCAGCAGGGATACTAGCGGGACTGCGAACACCGGGGAGCTGTTTTTT
few	TRBV27	NA	TRBJ2-1	CASSSTGPRQGNEQFF	TGTGCCAGCAGTTCTACGGGCCCCAGGCAGGGCAATGAGCAGTTCTTC
few	TRBV2	NA	TRBJ2-2	CASMGRGNTGELFF	TGTGCCAGCATGGGCAGGGGGAACACCGGGGAGCTGTTTTTT
NA	TRBV5-1	NA	TRBJ1-4	CASSMRPGGNEKLFF	TGCGCCAGCAGCATGCGTCCCGGGGGAAATGAAAAACTGTTTTTT
few	TRBV7-2	NA	TRBJ1-6	CASSVRGRNSPLHF	TGTGCCAGCAGCGTCAGGGGACGTAATTCACCCCTCCACTTT
few	TRBV10-3	NA	TRBJ2-5	CATLEGAEETQYF	TGTGCCACCCTCGAAGGGGCAGAAGAGACCCAGTACTTC
NA	TRBV5-5	NA	TRBJ2-7	CASSPLAGVNYEQYF	TGTGCCAGCAGCCCCTTGGCGGGCGTAAACTACGAGCAGTACTTC
NA	TRBV6-5	NA	TRBJ2-7	CASSAKGDEQYF	TGTGCCAGCAGCGCGAAGGGAGACGAGCAGTACTTC
NA	TRBV5-1	NA	TRBJ2-2	CASSLRTNERELFF	TGCGCCAGCAGCCTACGGACTAATGAACGGGAGCTGTTTTTT
once	TRBV14	NA	TRBJ1-5	CASSQGDFNQPQHF	TGTGCCAGCAGCCAAGGGGACTTCAATCAGCCCCAGCATTTT
NA	TRBV2	TRBD2	TRBJ2-3	CASRVAGGRGTQYF	TGTGCCAGCAGGGTAGCGGGAGGTCGGGGGACGCAGTATTTT
NA	TRBV4-2	TRBD1	TRBJ2-2	CASSQPVTGDAGELFF	TGTGCCAGCAGCCAACCTGTGACAGGGGACGCCGGGGAGCTGTTTTTT
NA	TRBV3-1/TRBV3-2	TRBD2	TRBJ2-7	CASSQVGLAGFEQYF	TGTGCCAGCAGCCAAGTGGGACTAGCGGGGTTCGAGCAGTACTTC